This T cell receptor beta chain was sequenced during a study of blood T cell repertoires in COVID-19. At the level of the study: The origin of the acute and convalescent COVID-19 samples was the United States, Italy and Spain. T cells, B-cell-depleted T cells, or PBMCs provided the cDNA or gDNA that served as material.

TCRdb's copy holds only in-frame clones and misses some; the assay was immunoSEQ multiplex PCR. The sample holds about 190,000 clones, about 80% seen once. This CDR3 spans 13 amino acids. J was trimmed by 4 bases and V by 4 bases; bases with no gene match: 2. The germline gives CDR1 LGHDT, CDR2 YNNKEL (reference sequence). The TCR comes from a man aged 60 to 69 with acute or convalescent COVID-19. The chain has TRBV3-1 (or the pseudogene TRBV3-2) and TRBJ1-1; 8 bases agree with TRBD1. Sequences were obtained from peripheral blood. The CDR3 DNA reads as TGTGCCAGCAGCCTAGACAGGGGCACTGAAGCTTTCTTT. Translated, it gives CASSLDRGTEAFF.